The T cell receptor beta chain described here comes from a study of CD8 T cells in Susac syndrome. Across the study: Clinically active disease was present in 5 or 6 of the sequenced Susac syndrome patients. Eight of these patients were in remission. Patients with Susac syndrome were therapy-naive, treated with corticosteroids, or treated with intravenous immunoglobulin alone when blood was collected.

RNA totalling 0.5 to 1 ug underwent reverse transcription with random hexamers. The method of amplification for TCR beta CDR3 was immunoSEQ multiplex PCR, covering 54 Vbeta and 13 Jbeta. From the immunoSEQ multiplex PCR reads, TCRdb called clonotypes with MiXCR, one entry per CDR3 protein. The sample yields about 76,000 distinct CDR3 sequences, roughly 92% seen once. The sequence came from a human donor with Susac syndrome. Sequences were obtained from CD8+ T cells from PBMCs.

The CDR3: CASSPGLASSTDTQYF. Written as DNA, the CDR3 is TGTGCCAGCAGCCCCGGACTAGCCTCTTCCACAGATACGCAGTATTTT. The V and J genes are TRBV9 and TRBJ2-3; 8 bases are shared with TRBD2. With V trimmed by 4 bases and J by 2 bases, 9 bases remained unmatched. CDR1 SGDLS and CDR2 YYNGEE come from the germline V gene. The CDR3 covers 16 residues. The whole variable domain, filled in from reference TRBV9 and TRBJ2-3, reads DSGVTQTPKHLITATGQRVTLRCSPRSGDLSVYWYQQSLDQGLQFLIQYYNGEERAKGNILERFSAQQFPDLHSELNLSSLELGDSALYFCASSPGLASSTDTQYFGPGTRLTVL.